One sample yielded the 32 T cell receptor beta chains listed below, sequenced in a study of monozygotic twins with inflammatory bowel disease. TCRdb re-called the 5' RACE reads and shows each CDR3 protein once, DNA omitted. In all, the sample yields approximately 420,000 distinct CDR3 sequences. The sequenced sample consisted of blood. These receptors all come from a human donor with ulcerative colitis or Crohn's disease, or a healthy co-twin of an affected twin (not recorded which).

V and J are TRBV20-1 and TRBJ2-5; the D call from TCRdb, TRBD2, cannot be confirmed without DNA. The V gene's germline CDR1 is DFQATT and CDR2 SNEGSKA (reference sequence). This CDR3 contains 15 residues. This CDR3 reads CSARALAGVVETQYF.

The chain recombines TRBV29-1 with TRBJ2-7; TCRdb lists TRBD2, though no DNA is available to test this call. The CDR3 spans 14 residues. Germline V gene lookup returns CDR1 SQVTM and CDR2 ANQGSEA. The CDR3 loop is CSVEGLAGNYEQYF.

The rearrangement links TRBV6-5 to TRBJ2-7. This CDR3 region has 13 residues. Germline V gene lookup returns CDR1 MNHEY and CDR2 SVGAGI. The chain's CDR3 is CASSVSTIYEQYF.

V usage is TRBV29-1 and J usage is TRBJ1-1; TCRdb indicates TRBD1, and absent DNA this call remains unverified. Per the germline V gene, CDR1 is SQVTM and CDR2 is ANQGSEA. CDR3 length: 12 residues. The CDR3 protein is CSELQGGTEAFF.

The V gene is TRBV19, the J gene TRBJ2-2; TCRdb selects TRBD2, and the lack of DNA leaves this call unchecked. CDR1 LNHDA and CDR2 SQIVND come from the germline V gene (reference sequence). The CDR3 spans 17 residues. CDR3 residues: CASSIDLSGKRTGELFF.

The rearrangement links TRBV7-9 to TRBJ2-1; TCRdb indicates TRBD2, and absent DNA this call remains unverified. The CDR3 is made up of 16 amino acids. Germline values: CDR1 SEHNR, CDR2 FQNEAQ (reference sequence). The CDR3 loop is CASSPRWSSGRDEQFF.

The chain joins TRBV3-1 to TRBJ2-5. CDR1 is LGHDT and CDR2 is YNNKEL in the germline V gene (reference sequence). The CDR3 has 15 residues. CDR3 residues: CASSQDPTNSLTQYF.

The chain employs TRBV19 and TRBJ1-5; absent DNA, TCRdb's TRBD1 call cannot be checked. CDR3 size: 16 residues. Looked up from germline, CDR1 is LNHDA and CDR2 is SQIVND (reference sequence). The CDR3 here is CASRGTIPYSNQPQHF.

The V call is TRBV27, the J call TRBJ1-2; TCRdb picks TRBD1, but there is no DNA to check that call. The CDR3 is made up of 15 amino acids. Germline values: CDR1 MNHEY, CDR2 SMNVEV (reference sequence). The CDR3 loop is CASSLSMNQGDGYTF.

This sequence joins TRBV27 and TRBJ1-2; the TCRdb D gene call, TRBD1, has no DNA to confirm it. Germline V gives CDR1 MNHEY, CDR2 SMNVEV (reference sequence). The CDR3 extends over 14 amino acids. The CDR3 here is CASSPVSDSMDYTF.

The rearrangement joins TRBV5-6 to TRBJ1-2; lacking DNA, the TRBD1 call made by TCRdb goes unchecked. CDR1 and CDR2 (germline): SGHDT, YYEEEE. This CDR3 spans 14 amino acids. CDR3 loop: CASSPGAQNYGYTF.

The chain employs TRBV20-1 and TRBJ2-5; there is no DNA to check the TCRdb D call of TRBD2. Germline CDR1 and CDR2: DFQATT and SNEGSKA (reference sequence). This CDR3 has 14 residues. CDR3 sequence: CSAISGLASRAQYF.

The chain joins TRBV7-2 to TRBJ2-1; the TRBD2 assignment by TCRdb is unverifiable without DNA. The CDR3 sequence is 15 residues long. In germline, CDR1 is SGHTA, CDR2 FQGNSA. The CDR3 sequence is CASSLDSGGAREQFF.

The rearrangement links TRBV28 to TRBJ2-5. Germline V gene data show CDR1 as MDHEN and CDR2 as SYDVKM. The CDR3 spans 13 residues. This CDR3 is CASSLIPQETQYF.

The CDR3 protein is CASSVRGGGHPLGTGELFF. The chain has TRBV11-1 and TRBJ2-2; TCRdb gives TRBD1 as the D gene, but with no DNA this cannot be confirmed. CDR1 SGHAT and CDR2 FQDESV come from the germline V gene (reference sequence). CDR3 length: 19 amino acids.

The J gene is TRBJ1-4, the V gene TRBV12-3 or TRBV12-4. The CDR3 runs to 16 residues. The CDR3 here is CASGFQQVATNEKLFF.

The V call is TRBV11-2, the J call TRBJ2-1; TCRdb calls TRBD2, which cannot be checked without DNA. This CDR3 comprises 18 residues. Looked up from germline, CDR1 is SGHAT and CDR2 is FQNNGV. The CDR3 is CASSLVSWASGRRDEQFF. Using reference TRBV11-2 and TRBJ2-1 for the parts outside the CDR3, the full variable domain is EAGVAQSPRYKIIEKRQSVAFWCNPISGHATLYWYQQILGQGPKLLIQFQNNGVVDDSQLPKDRFSAERLKGVDSTLKIQPAKLEDSAVYLCASSLVSWASGRRDEQFFGPGTRLTVL.

The J gene is TRBJ2-7, the V gene TRBV20-1. The germline V gene has CDR1 DFQATT and CDR2 SNEGSKA (reference sequence). The CDR3 spans 14 residues. This CDR3 reads CSARGREPSYEQYF.

The genes are TRBV20-1 and TRBJ1-6; with no DNA, the TCRdb D assignment of TRBD1 cannot be verified. From germline, CDR1 is DFQATT and CDR2 SNEGSKA (reference sequence). CDR3 length: 14 amino acids. The chain's CDR3 is CSAGTGAGNSPLHF.

The chain joins TRBV4-2 to TRBJ2-5. This CDR3 contains 13 residues. CDR1 and CDR2 (germline): LGHNA, YNFKEQ. This CDR3 is CASSQDSGETQYF.

The V call is TRBV18, the J call TRBJ1-2; the D gene TCRdb calls, TRBD1, cannot be checked with no DNA. Germline values: CDR1 KGHSH, CDR2 LQKENI. The CDR3 loop spans 13 amino acids. CDR3 region: CASSPAGGRGYTF.

The chain carries TRBV30 and TRBJ1-5. This CDR3 comprises 13 residues. The germline CDR1 and CDR2 sequences are GTSNPN and SVGIG (reference sequence). CDR3 region: CAWSVQGAQPQHF.

This chain uses TRBV5-1 with TRBJ2-5; TCRdb picks TRBD1, but there is no DNA to check that call. The germline CDR1 and CDR2 sequences are SGHRS and YFSETQ. The CDR3 is 16 amino acids. The CDR3: CAISPGQAEGWETQYF.

The genes are TRBV20-1 and TRBJ1-5; TCRdb reports TRBD1, a call that lacks DNA to check it against. CDR1 is DFQATT, CDR2 SNEGSKA, per germline (reference sequence). The CDR3 runs to 15 residues. CDR3 amino acids: CSARERGKGSQPQHF.

The chain carries TRBV5-1 and TRBJ2-7; TCRdb's assignment of TRBD2 cannot be checked, as there is no DNA. Germline-derived CDR1 and CDR2 are SGHRS and YFSETQ. The CDR3 length is 13 residues. CDR3 in amino acids: CASSLRTGYEQYF.

The genes are TRBV7-2 and TRBJ1-2; TCRdb's D call of TRBD1 is untestable without DNA. The CDR3 spans 14 residues. Germline V gene sequence: CDR1 SGHTA, CDR2 FQGNSA. Here the CDR3 reads CASSPEWGGGGYTF.

The V gene is TRBV28, the J gene TRBJ2-6; the D call from TCRdb, TRBD2, cannot be confirmed without DNA. The CDR3 extends over 15 amino acids. Per the germline V gene, CDR1 is MDHEN and CDR2 is SYDVKM. CDR3 in amino acids: CASSSSGAGANVLTF.

J is TRBJ2-1 and V is TRBV6-2 or TRBV6-3; TCRdb reports TRBD2, a call that lacks DNA to check it against. Per the germline V gene, CDR1 is MNHEY and CDR2 is SVGEGT. The CDR3 length is 14 residues. CDR3 amino acids: CASSLQGPPREQFF.

The chain uses TRBV2 and TRBJ1-1; there is no DNA to check the TCRdb D call of TRBD1. Germline CDR1 SNHLY, CDR2 FYNNEI. The CDR3 length is 15 residues. CDR3 protein: CASSVVGEGQTEAFF.

This chain uses TRBV4-2 with TRBJ1-1; TCRdb selects TRBD1, and the lack of DNA leaves this call unchecked. This CDR3 is 22 amino acids long. Germline V CDR1 and CDR2: LGHNA, YNFKEQ. CDR3 loop: CASTRKPGWDRGSLRMNTEAFF.

J is TRBJ2-1 and V is TRBV20-1. Germline V lookup: CDR1 DFQATT, CDR2 SNEGSKA (reference sequence). This CDR3 region has 16 residues. The CDR3 loop reads CSARDLAISSYNEQFF.

The chain has TRBV4-2 and TRBJ2-3; the D gene TCRdb calls, TRBD1, cannot be checked with no DNA. CDR1 and CDR2 (germline): LGHNA, YNFKEQ. The CDR3 has 15 residues. The CDR3 here is CASSQGHPGTDTQYF.